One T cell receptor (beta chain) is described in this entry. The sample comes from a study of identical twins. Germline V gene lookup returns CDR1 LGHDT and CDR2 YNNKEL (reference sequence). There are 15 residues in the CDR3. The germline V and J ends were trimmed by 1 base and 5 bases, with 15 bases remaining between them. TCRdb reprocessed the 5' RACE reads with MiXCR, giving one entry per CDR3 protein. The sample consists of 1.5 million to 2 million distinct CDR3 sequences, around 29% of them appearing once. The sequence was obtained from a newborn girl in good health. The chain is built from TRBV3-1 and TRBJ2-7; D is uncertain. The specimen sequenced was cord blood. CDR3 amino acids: CASSQARVPRNEQYF. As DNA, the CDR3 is TGTGCCAGCAGCCAAGCCCGCGTTCCAAGGAACGAGCAGTACTTC.